Described below is a single TCR beta chain sequence and its context. Its cognate antigen is unknown. Each CDR3 protein is one row after TCRdb ran MiXCR on the reads. Of approximately 630,000 distinct CDR3 sequences in the sample, 20% to 25% were seen once. This sample is drawn from a study of T cell repertoires in cytomegalovirus infection. General study findings and limits: The ex vivo response showed dominance by HLA-C-restricted CMV-specific TCR beta clonotypes.

Trimming took 3 bases from V and 0 from J; bases not matched to a gene: 5. Germline V gene lookup returns CDR1 SNHLY and CDR2 FYNNEI. The CDR3 totals 17 residues. Material for sequencing was CD8+ T cells from PBMCs. The chain is built from TRBV2 and TRBJ2-1; 10 bases align to TRBD2. This receptor was taken from a human donor in good health (CMV status not recorded). Some clones in this sample may be carry-over from other donors' samples. As DNA, the CDR3 is TGTGCCAGCAGTGATAGTCTAGCGGGGGCCTCCTACAATGAGCAGTTCTTC. It yields the protein CASSDSLAGASYNEQFF.